This TCR beta chain was recovered during a study of vaccination effects on CD4 cells after COVID-19. Study observations and caveats: Whether induced by infection or by vaccine, clones showed marked clonal contraction late after vaccination. In vaccinees who were healthy, merely 1 out of 255 vaccine-induced clones cross-reacted with common cold coronaviruses.

Germline V CDR1 and CDR2: SGHNT, YYREEE (reference sequence). The V gene lost 9 bases and the J gene lost 8 bases, with 20 bases spanning the gap. This CDR3 contains 13 residues. A few counts support this clone. The antigen is not known. Data came from immunoSEQ multiplex PCR; TCRdb stores just in-frame clones and leaves some out. The table records 65,000 or so clones, around 77% of them present only once. Pools of viral peptides were used by the ViraFEST assay to expand antigen-specific CD4+ T cells ahead of sequencing. Investigators separated out CD4+ T cells once 10 days of culture had passed. None of the vaccinated had previously contracted SARS-CoV-2, and their nucleocapsid antibodies tested negative. Wells containing a few million PBMC each were cultured with roughly 10 IU/ml IL-2 and approximately 9.6 ug/ml peptides.

The rearrangement links TRBV5-4 to TRBJ1-2; D unclear. The clonotype comes from a human donor who received a COVID-19 vaccine. This specimen consisted of CD4+ T cells from PBMCs cultured with HCoV-NL63 spike peptides, obtained before COVID-19 vaccination. CDR3 in DNA: TGTGCCACCGGTGGGGAGGTACGTCGCGGCTACACCTTC. Protein sequence: CATGGEVRRGYTF.